This T cell receptor (beta chain) emerged from a study of blood T cell repertoires in COVID-19. Study in general: In each case, the material was cDNA or gDNA derived from T cells, B-cell-depleted T cells, or PBMCs.

The data were produced by immunoSEQ multiplex PCR, yet TCRdb's version contains in-frame clones alone and is incomplete. The sample shows 200,000 to 250,000 clones, more than 85% of them seen only once. The receptor's source is a woman in her sixties or seventies with active or convalescent COVID-19. The sample consisted of peripheral blood.

The CDR3 bases are TGTGCCAGCAGTTACTCGAAAGTGGTCGGGGGCTACGAGCAGTACTTC. Translating it yields CASSYSKVVGGYEQYF. This chain uses TRBV6-2 or TRBV6-3 with TRBJ2-7, with D maybe TRBD2 (6 bases). The V end was cut by 0 bases, the J end by 3 bases, with 15 bases between. This CDR3 comprises 16 residues. The germline gives CDR1 MNHEY, CDR2 SVGEGT.